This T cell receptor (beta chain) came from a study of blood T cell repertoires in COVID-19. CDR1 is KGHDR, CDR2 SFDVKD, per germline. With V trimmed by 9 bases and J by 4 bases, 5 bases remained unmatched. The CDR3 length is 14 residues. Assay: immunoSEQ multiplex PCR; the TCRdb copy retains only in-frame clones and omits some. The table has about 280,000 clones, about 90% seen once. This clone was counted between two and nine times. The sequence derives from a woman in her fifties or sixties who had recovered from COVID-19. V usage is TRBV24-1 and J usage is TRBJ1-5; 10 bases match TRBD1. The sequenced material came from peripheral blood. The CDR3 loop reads CATAGQGPNQPQHF. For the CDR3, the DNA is TGTGCCACCGCGGGACAGGGGCCAAATCAGCCCCAGCATTTT.